The T cell receptor beta chain under discussion was sequenced for a study of T cell responses to AZD1222 COVID-19 vaccine. Notes on the study in general: Mostly white British, mostly female donors; authors suggested clonal diversity may be underestimated. All repertoire sampling was performed exclusively after the peak T cell response. There were vaccine-associated CD4 TCRs across spike, dominant at 160-218 and 743-854.

The CDR3 totals 16 residues. V was cut by 0 bases and J by 4 bases, with 15 bases left in between. CDR1 is SNHLY and CDR2 is FYNNEI in the germline V gene. The method was immunoSEQ multiplex PCR; TCRdb's version includes in-frame clones alone and lacks a portion of them. The sample shows 150,000 to 200,000 clones, 85% to 95% of them seen only once. A remark on this clone: What it recognizes is unknown.

The sequence was obtained from an adult in good health. Source: peripheral blood, taken on day 0 of AZD1222 vaccination. V is TRBV2 and J is TRBJ1-2; D ambiguous. CDR3 protein: CASSEARPVTSYGYTF. CDR3 DNA: TGTGCCAGCAGTGAAGCCCGACCGGTGACATCCTATGGCTACACCTTC.